A single sample is the source of the 32 T cell receptor beta chains below, sequenced in a study of beta chain features in type 1 diabetes. Findings and caveats of the study: TCRB CDR3s were moderately but significantly shorter in Type 1 diabetes patients in all four CD4+ subsets.

These receptors have no known antigen. Reverse transcription of all isolated RNA meant that expressed TCRB transcripts were sequenced. Sequenced by immunoSEQ multiplex PCR; TCRdb stores in-frame clones only, minus some. Of roughly 250,000 clones in the sample, roughly 20% were seen once. Sequences were obtained from naive CD4+ T cells from blood. These receptors all stem from a woman in her 40s with type 1 diabetes.

A few counts support this clone. This chain connects TRBV9 to TRBJ2-2; D perhaps matches TRBD1 (6 bases). The V end was cut by 2 bases, the J end by 3 bases, with 11 bases between. The germline gives CDR1 SGDLS, CDR2 YYNGEE. This CDR3 is built from 15 residues. CDR3 residues: CASSVGGAYTGELFF. CDR3 in DNA: TGTGCCAGCAGCGTTGGGGGCGCGTACACCGGGGAGCTGTTTTTT.

V and J are TRBV9 and TRBJ2-2, with D maybe TRBD2 (6 bases). The CDR3 consists of 13 residues. V lost 7 bases and J lost 4, with 11 bases in between. CDR1 and CDR2 from the germline V gene are SGDLS and YYNGEE. CDR3 coding DNA: TGTGCCAGCGGGGGGTTAGGCACCGGGGAGCTGTTTTTT. It translates to CASGGLGTGELFF.

The chain carries TRBV18 and TRBJ2-7; 8 positions match TRBD1. V was clipped by 3 bases and J by 6 bases; unmatched bases: 7. The CDR3 is 14 residues long. Germline CDR1 reads KGHSH; CDR2 reads LQKENI. CDR3 in DNA: TGTGCCAGCTCACCGGACAGGGTTGTGGGCGAGCAGTACTTC. This sequence encodes CASSPDRVVGEQYF.

This clone has only a few counts. CDR3 coding DNA: TGTGCCAGCAGCCCCCAGGGGGTCCCCTGGACCCAGTACTTC. Translating it yields CASSPQGVPWTQYF. The chain recombines TRBV7-3 with TRBJ2-5; TRBD1 matches 7 bases. Trimming removed 5 bases from V and 7 bases from J; junction bases left unmatched: 10. The CDR3 has 14 amino acids. Germline V lookup: CDR1 SGHTA, CDR2 FQGTGA.

This clone was recorded a few times. The chain combines TRBV7-2 with TRBJ2-7; D might be TRBD2 (7 bases). Trimming pared 4 bases from V and 4 bases from J, leaving 11 bases between. Germline loops: CDR1 SGHTA, CDR2 FQGNSA. This CDR3 has 13 amino acids. CDR3 nucleotide sequence: TGTGCCAGCAGCTCCGGGGGGCGGTACGAGCAGTACTTC. It specifies CASSSGGRYEQYF.

This chain links TRBV4-3 with TRBJ1-1; D might be TRBD1 (5 bases). Germline-derived CDR1 and CDR2 are LGHNA and YSLEER. The CDR3 has 16 amino acids. The V and J ends lost 0 bases and 6 bases respectively, with 17 bases between them. In nucleotides, the CDR3 is TGCGCCAGCAGCCAAGATTTTCAGGGTTTACGCGCTGAAGCTTTCTTT. Encoded protein: CASSQDFQGLRAEAFF.

This clone was counted between two and nine times. J is TRBJ2-1 and V is TRBV4-1; 14 nucleotides align to TRBD2. Per the germline V gene, CDR1 is MGHRA and CDR2 is YSYEKL. This CDR3 region has 18 residues. The junction had 4 bases not matched to a gene; V was cut back by 1 base and J by 2 bases. This CDR3 is CASSQGLAGGPTYNEQFF. CDR3 bases: TGCGCCAGCAGCCAAGGACTAGCGGGAGGGCCGACCTACAATGAGCAGTTCTTC.

The chain has TRBV30 and TRBJ1-5, with 7 bases matching TRBD1. V gave up 0 bases and J gave up 0 bases; unmatched junction bases: 5. This CDR3 contains 16 residues. Germline lookup yields CDR1 GTSNPN and CDR2 SVGIG (reference sequence). Here the CDR3 reads CAWSVGQALSNQPQHF. CDR3 nucleotides: TGTGCCTGGAGTGTAGGACAGGCCCTTAGCAATCAGCCCCAGCATTTT.

This clone was found a few times. The V gene is TRBV29-1, the J gene TRBJ1-2, with a weak D call TRBD1 (6 bases). The germline V and J ends were trimmed by 7 bases and 4 bases, with 13 bases remaining between them. This CDR3 has 12 amino acids. CDR1 and CDR2 (germline): SQVTM, ANQGSEA. Here the CDR3 reads CSDGEQGYGYTF. CDR3 coding DNA: TGCAGCGATGGGGAACAGGGCTATGGCTACACCTTC.

This clone has just a few counts. The V gene is TRBV29-1, the J gene TRBJ1-1; D not certain. The CDR3 sequence is 13 residues long. Germline V gene sequence: CDR1 SQVTM, CDR2 ANQGSEA. With 4 bases removed from V and 0 bases from J, the gap between germline ends came to 9 bases. The DNA for the CDR3 is TGCAGCGTTGTAGGGAGAGTGAACACTGAAGCTTTCTTT. This gives the protein CSVVGRVNTEAFF.

This clone was observed a handful of times. V is TRBV4-1 and J is TRBJ2-5; maybe TRBD2 (6 bases). Germline V lookup: CDR1 MGHRA, CDR2 YSYEKL. This CDR3 has 17 amino acids. Trimming removed 0 bases at V and 1 base at J, with 15 bases between. For the CDR3, the DNA is TGCGCCAGCAGCCAAGATGGGGCGGGGTACCTCCAAGAGACCCAGTACTTC. Protein sequence: CASSQDGAGYLQETQYF.

This clone was observed a handful of times. The chain uses TRBV9 and TRBJ1-2, with 7 bases identical to TRBD1. Germline loops: CDR1 SGDLS, CDR2 YYNGEE. The ends lost 0 bases at V and 7 bases at J; junction bases unmatched: 9. This CDR3 spans 15 amino acids. CDR3 protein: CASSVAPGGGGGYTF. DNA for the CDR3: TGTGCCAGCAGCGTAGCCCCAGGGGGAGGAGGTGGCTACACCTTC.

This clone was found a few times. The genes are TRBV29-1 and TRBJ1-2, with TRBD1 matching 7 bases. Germline assignment: CDR1 SQVTM and CDR2 ANQGSEA. The CDR3 has 14 residues. The V segment lost 0 bases and the J segment 4 bases; nucleotides outside the gene matches: 5. The chain's CDR3 is CSVEDLTGSYGYTF. In DNA form, the CDR3 reads TGCAGCGTTGAAGACCTGACAGGGAGCTATGGCTACACCTTC.

The chain carries TRBV6-5 and TRBJ1-1; 8 bases agree with TRBD1. Losses at the gene ends were 0 bases for V and 7 bases for J; bases not matched to a gene: 1. The CDR3 contains 13 residues. Germline V gene lookup returns CDR1 MNHEY and CDR2 SVGAGI. CDR3 amino acids: CASSYSRGLEAFF. As DNA, the CDR3 is TGTGCCAGCAGTTACTCCAGGGGGCTTGAAGCTTTCTTT.

This clone was observed a handful of times. This sequence joins TRBV6-6 and TRBJ2-1, with 13 positions matching TRBD2. Trimming took 4 bases from V and 4 from J; bases not matched to a gene: 4. CDR1 and CDR2 (germline): MNHNY, SVGAGI (reference sequence). The CDR3 is 16 residues long. CDR3 loop: CASSSRLAGGYNEQFF. CDR3 nucleotide sequence: TGTGCCAGCAGTTCCCGACTAGCGGGAGGATACAATGAGCAGTTCTTC.

This CDR3 is CASSPRDTNTEAFF. The CDR3 bases are TGTGCCAGCAGCCCCCGGGACACGAACACTGAAGCTTTCTTT. J is TRBJ1-1 and V is TRBV4-2; D is perhaps TRBD1 (6 bases). Trimming cost V 4 bases and J 1 base, with 10 bases left between them. The CDR3 contains 14 residues. Germline V lookup: CDR1 LGHNA, CDR2 YNFKEQ.

This sequence joins TRBV6-5 and TRBJ1-2; 8 bases fit TRBD1. CDR3 length: 13 residues. CDR1 and CDR2 (germline): MNHEY, SVGAGI. J was trimmed by 8 bases and V by 3 bases; bases with no gene match: 5. This chain's CDR3 is CASSYDRGGGYTF. The CDR3 nucleotides are TGTGCCAGCAGTTATGACAGGGGAGGAGGCTACACCTTC.

The chain employs TRBV29-1 and TRBJ2-7, with 11 bases that match TRBD1. This CDR3 is built from 15 residues. Germline values: CDR1 SQVTM, CDR2 ANQGSEA. With 7 bases clipped from V and 4 bases from J, the junction kept 12 bases outside the gene matches. CDR3 in amino acids: CSARGGQGALYEQYF. The CDR3 DNA follows: TGCAGCGCCCGGGGAGGACAGGGGGCCTTATACGAGCAGTACTTC.

V and J are TRBV10-3 and TRBJ1-6; D gene ambiguous. Germline V gene lookup returns CDR1 ENHRY and CDR2 SYGVKD. Between the trimmed V and J ends, which lost 3 bases and 10 bases, there was a span of 16 bases. This CDR3 region has 15 residues. The CDR3 sequence is CAISELGGSYSPLHF. CDR3 bases: TGTGCCATCAGTGAACTAGGCGGGTCGTACTCACCCCTCCACTTT.

There are a few counts of this clone. V is TRBV4-1 and J is TRBJ1-5; 8 bases agree with TRBD1. This CDR3 has 16 amino acids. Per the germline V gene, CDR1 is MGHRA and CDR2 is YSYEKL. The J segment lost 2 bases and the V segment lost 0 bases, leaving 3 bases of the junction unmatched. In DNA form, the CDR3 reads TGCGCCAGCAGCCAAGAGGCGACAGGGGGCAATCAGCCCCAGCATTTT. Translating gives CASSQEATGGNQPQHF.

This sequence joins TRBV7-2 and TRBJ1-1; D gene uncertain. CDR1 is SGHTA and CDR2 is FQGNSA in the germline V gene. The CDR3 sequence is 14 residues long. Trimming removed 1 base from V and 4 bases from J, with 10 bases in between. The CDR3 loop is CASSLGASSTEAFF. The CDR3 nucleotides read TGTGCCAGCAGCTTAGGGGCCTCCAGCACTGAAGCTTTCTTT.

The V and J genes are TRBV30 and TRBJ2-1; TRBD2 aligns across 7 bases. Trimming cost V 3 bases and J 4 bases; bases outside gene matches: 6. The germline V gene encodes CDR1 GTSNPN and CDR2 SVGIG (reference sequence). The CDR3 totals 14 residues. CDR3 protein: CAWRPRGSYNEQFF. The CDR3 DNA reads as TGTGCCTGGAGGCCGCGGGGGTCGTACAATGAGCAGTTCTTC.

The chain links TRBV7-9 to TRBJ2-5; the D gene is possibly TRBD2 (6 bases). This CDR3 region has 15 residues. The germline V gene has CDR1 SEHNR and CDR2 FQNEAQ (reference sequence). V was clipped by 3 bases and J by 1 base, with 12 bases between them. CDR3 in DNA: TGTGCCAGCAGCTTTGGGGGGAAAGGCCAAGAGACCCAGTACTTC. Translating gives CASSFGGKGQETQYF.

The chain employs TRBV4-3 and TRBJ2-3; 9 bases align to TRBD2. The CDR3 sequence is 14 residues long. In germline, CDR1 is LGHNA, CDR2 YSLEER. The junction had 4 bases not matched to a gene; V was cut back by 4 bases and J by 5 bases. CDR3 in DNA: TGCGCCAGCAGCCTCGAGACTAGCGGAGATACGCAGTATTTT. This gives the protein CASSLETSGDTQYF.

This sequence joins TRBV28 and TRBJ2-5; TRBD1 is a possible D gene (6 bases). CDR1 MDHEN and CDR2 SYDVKM come from the germline V gene. Trimming removed 7 bases from V and 8 bases from J, with 11 bases in between. The CDR3 consists of 11 residues. The CDR3 sequence is CASTGGETQYF. DNA of the CDR3: TGTGCCAGCACTGGGGGCGAAACCCAGTACTTC.

This chain connects TRBV5-4 to TRBJ2-5; D might be TRBD2 (6 bases). CDR3 length equals 14 residues. The V and J ends lost 5 bases and 5 bases respectively, with 16 bases between them. Germline values: CDR1 SGHNT, CDR2 YYREEE (reference sequence). This CDR3 reads CASRLWAGSETQYF. The CDR3 nucleotides are TGTGCCAGCAGACTTTGGGCGGGAAGTGAGACCCAGTACTTC.

V and J are TRBV29-1 and TRBJ1-5; tentative D call: TRBD1 (5 bases). Germline V gives CDR1 SQVTM, CDR2 ANQGSEA. Trimming shortened V by 5 bases and J by 4 bases, and 18 bases separated the two germline ends. This CDR3 is built from 15 residues. CDR3 DNA: TGCAGCGTTTCGGGAGGGACCGGGTTTAATCAGCCCCAGCATTTT. Translation gives CSVSGGTGFNQPQHF.

This clone showed up just a few times. The chain uses TRBV30 and TRBJ2-5; D is unclear. The CDR3 consists of 13 residues. Germline CDR1 GTSNPN, CDR2 SVGIG (reference sequence). Trimming took 3 bases from V and 1 from J, leaving 9 bases between them. The CDR3 bases are TGTGCCTGGAGGGGCAAGGCCCAAGAGACCCAGTACTTC. Encoded protein: CAWRGKAQETQYF.

This clone was observed a few times. This rearrangement joins TRBV11-2 to TRBJ2-5; TRBD2 matches 9 bases. V was pared by 2 bases and J by 5 bases, with 0 bases of the junction left unmatched. The CDR3 has 13 amino acids. Germline V gene data show CDR1 as SGHAT and CDR2 as FQNNGV. The CDR3 nucleotides are TGTGCCAGCAGCTTACTAGCGGGGGAGACCCAGTACTTC. This translates into CASSLLAGETQYF.

The genes are TRBV28 and TRBJ2-2; D perhaps matches TRBD2 (5 bases). CDR1 and CDR2 from the germline V gene are MDHEN and SYDVKM. This CDR3 spans 14 amino acids. Trimming stripped 6 bases from V and 1 base from J, with 9 bases between. This chain's CDR3 is CASRRTRNTGELFF. The CDR3 nucleotides read TGTGCCAGCAGAAGGACTCGGAACACCGGGGAGCTGTTTTTT.

This clone turned up a few times. The V gene is TRBV4-3, the J gene TRBJ2-1; 10 bases align to TRBD1. The V and J ends lost 2 bases and 8 bases, in that order; junction bases with no gene match: 9. CDR3 size: 16 residues. CDR1 and CDR2 from the germline V gene are LGHNA and YSLEER. The CDR3 here is CASSQRRGTGDDEQFF. The CDR3, as DNA: TGCGCCAGCAGCCAAAGACGCGGGACAGGGGATGATGAGCAGTTCTTC.

This clone showed up just once. V usage is TRBV30 and J usage is TRBJ2-6, with TRBD1 as a possible D gene (6 bases). Germline assignment: CDR1 GTSNPN and CDR2 SVGIG (reference sequence). The CDR3 is made up of 13 amino acids. Trimming removed 5 bases from V and 3 bases from J, with 8 bases in between. CDR3 in amino acids: CAWGGFGANVLTF. CDR3 nucleotides: TGTGCCTGGGGGGGCTTTGGGGCCAACGTCCTGACTTTC.